These T cell receptor beta chains were read from a single sample in a study of T cell responses to AZD1222 COVID-19 vaccine. TCRdb keeps only in-frame clones here, not all; method: immunoSEQ multiplex PCR. The table shows about 150,000 clones, with about nine tenths occurring only once. The sequenced sample was peripheral blood, obtained 28 days after the second AZD1222 dose. The source of these receptors is an adult who received the AZD1222 COVID-19 vaccine. Both conserved end residues are part of each CDR3. The D gene is left open where the match is weak.

V	J	D	CDR3
TRBV12-5	TRBJ1-2	.	CASVGSPSNYGYTF
TRBV7-9	TRBJ1-5	TRBD1	CASSTTGTGGQPQHF
TRBV6-5	TRBJ1-2	TRBD1	CASSYTMNRGNGYTF
TRBV29-1	TRBJ1-1	TRBD1	CSAASGTGNTEAFF
TRBV25-1	TRBJ2-7	TRBD2	CASSESHLAARGEQYF
TRBV3-1/TRBV3-2	TRBJ2-1	.	CASSPEGQRVFF
TRBV19	TRBJ1-5	TRBD1	CASSGQGNSNQPQHF
TRBV2	TRBJ1-5	.	CASKFQATDNQPQHF
TRBV20-1	TRBJ1-4	.	CSALSNEKLFF
TRBV28	TRBJ1-6	TRBD1	CASSLSPGLGTGVDSPLHF
TRBV7-2	TRBJ1-2	.	CASSLDLGIYGYTF
TRBV15	TRBJ1-6	TRBD1	CATSRDPGQGVNSPLHF
TRBV14	TRBJ1-5	.	CASSQGRDQPQHF
TRBV30	TRBJ1-1	TRBD1	CAWSDDWTGATEAFF
TRBV5-1	TRBJ2-7	.	CASSLGGRGEQYF
TRBV6-5	TRBJ2-3	TRBD2	CASSYKRGPTDTQYF
TRBV6-2/TRBV6-3	TRBJ1-4	.	CASSKRTTNEKLFF
TRBV25-1	TRBJ1-4	TRBD1	CASSGWTGTDEKLFF
TRBV2	TRBJ2-7	.	CASTMGRGDYEQYF
TRBV27	TRBJ1-4	.	CASSLGGLLGEKLFF
TRBV11-2	TRBJ2-1	.	CASSFLGSRAVYEQFF
TRBV24-1	TRBJ2-2	TRBD2	CATSDPKSGTGELFF
TRBV11-2	TRBJ1-6	.	CASSPISGTVDSPLHF
TRBV6-5	TRBJ1-5	.	CASRRNRDNNQPQHF
TRBV28	TRBJ1-1	.	CASIKGRGRNTEAFF